This T cell receptor (beta chain) was documented in a study of T-cell memory formation after mild COVID-19. General study points: CM and EM subsets held most contracting CD4+ clones; EMRA held CD8+ ones. Day 15 to 85 contracting clones showed balanced CD4/CD8; later expanders leaned CD4+.

CDR3 length: 13 amino acids. Germline-derived CDR1 and CDR2 are MGHDK and SYGVNS. V was shortened by 3 bases and J by 5 bases, with 10 bases between the two germline ends. cDNA libraries for TCR alpha and TCR beta, carrying sample barcodes and UMIs, came from 5'RACE with constant-segment primers. MiXCR, run by TCRdb on the 5' RACE reads, gives a single entry per CDR3 protein. The sample includes hundreds of thousands of distinct CDR3 sequences, 20% to 25% of them seen just once. This clonotype showed up just a few times. Its antigen is still unknown. This TCR was sampled from a young man who had mild COVID-19 (a few samples of this study predate the infection). Cell type and time point are not known. This chain uses TRBV25-1 with TRBJ1-2; a possible D gene is TRBD1 (5 bases). The source material was PBMCs or a T cell subset sorted from them (not recorded which). CDR3 DNA: TGTGCCAGCAGTGACAGGGCGAGGTATGGCTACACCTTC. This translates into CASSDRARYGYTF.